These 26 T cell receptor beta chains were all obtained from the same sample, sequenced in a study of T cells in Graves' hyperthyroidism and ophthalmopathy. The TCR beta CDR3 regions underwent amplification using RNA transcripts as the source. A set of HTBI primers served as the primers for a first-round RT-PCR of the TCR CDR3. TCRdb used MiXCR to reprocess the multiplex PCR reads, holding one entry per CDR3 protein. This sample has fewer than 550,000 distinct CDR3 sequences, with roughly 25% found just once. Material: blood. The receptors were sampled from a woman in her 30s with Graves' ophthalmopathy.

On this clonotype: Relative to the germline gene, one junction end is altered; a read error may explain this. The CDR3 DNA follows: TGTGCCCGCAGCAGCCGGGACAGGGCCTCCTACGAGCAGTACTTC. It codes for CARSSRDRASYEQYF. The V and J genes are TRBV14 and TRBJ2-7; 9 bases are shared with TRBD1. Germline CDR1 is SGHDN and CDR2 is FVKESK. The CDR3 has 15 amino acids.

The chain joins TRBV14 to TRBJ2-2; maybe TRBD2 (5 bases). The CDR3 runs to 13 residues. The germline V gene has CDR1 SGHDN and CDR2 FVKESK. Deletions cut 5 bases from V and 5 bases from J, with 9 bases between. The CDR3: CASSEWRTGELFF. CDR3 DNA sequence: TGTGCCAGCAGCGAATGGAGGACCGGGGAGCTGTTTTTT.

In its sample, this clonotype was seen a few times. This chain uses TRBV6-1 with TRBJ2-7, with TRBD1 as a possible D gene (6 bases). Trimming stripped 10 bases from V and 2 bases from J, with 12 bases between. The germline gives CDR1 MNHNS, CDR2 SASEGT. This CDR3 region has 12 residues. CDR3 protein: CATRQETYEQYF. DNA for the CDR3: TGTGCCACAAGACAGGAAACCTACGAGCAGTACTTC.

This clonotype was seen at least ten times. The V and J genes are TRBV7-2 and TRBJ2-5, with 9 nucleotides matching TRBD1. Unmatched junction bases numbered 6, after V lost 5 bases and J lost 5 bases. CDR1 is SGHTA, CDR2 FQGNSA, per germline. This CDR3 is 14 amino acids long. DNA of the CDR3: TGTGCCAGCAGCCAAGACAGGGGGTGGGAGACCCAGTACTTC. Its translation is CASSQDRGWETQYF.

The V and J genes are TRBV12-3 or TRBV12-4 and TRBJ1-2; D may be TRBD1 (6 bases). CDR3 length: 15 amino acids. Trimming stripped 4 bases from V and 6 bases from J, with 18 bases between. The CDR3 DNA is TGTGCCAGCAGTTACCAGGGGATCGAGAGTAATGGCTACACCTTC. Translated, it gives CASSYQGIESNGYTF.

This clonotype was found many times. The V call is TRBV14, the J call TRBJ1-1; TRBD1 agrees at 10 bases. The J segment lost 11 bases and the V segment lost 2 bases, leaving 5 bases of the junction unmatched. This CDR3 is built from 13 residues. CDR1 is SGHDN and CDR2 is FVKESK in the germline V gene. Here the CDR3 reads CASSQTRDRGAFF. The DNA of the CDR3 is TGTGCCAGCAGCCAAACAAGGGACAGGGGTGCTTTCTTT. The whole variable domain, remainder taken from reference TRBV14 and TRBJ1-1, is EAGVTQFPSHSVIEKGQTVTLRCDPISGHDNLYWYRRVMGKEIKFLLHFVKESKQDESGMPNNRFLAERTGGTYSTLKVQPAELEDSGVYFCASSQTRDRGAFFGQGTRLTVV.

This clonotype was seen ten or more times. CDR3 sequence (DNA): TGTGCCAGCAGCGTCAACAATTACGAGCAGTACTTC. Residues: CASSVNNYEQYF. The V call is TRBV2, the J call TRBJ2-7; D ambiguous. The CDR3 spans 12 residues. V was trimmed by 6 bases and J by 4 bases, leaving 10 bases between them. Per the germline V gene, CDR1 is SNHLY and CDR2 is FYNNEI.

This clonotype was seen ten or more times. V is TRBV5-1 and J is TRBJ2-2; D is possibly TRBD1 (5 bases). The CDR3 runs to 16 residues. CDR1 and CDR2 from the germline V gene are SGHRS and YFSETQ. The V end lost 6 bases, the J end lost 1 base, and 16 bases lay between the germline ends. Here the CDR3 reads CASNFPATGNTGELFF. The DNA of the CDR3 is TGCGCCAGCAACTTCCCGGCTACAGGGAACACCGGGGAGCTGTTTTTT.

The sample holds many counts of this clonotype. The genes are TRBV20-1 and TRBJ1-2; TRBD1 agrees at 7 bases. This CDR3 has 17 residues. From germline, CDR1 is DFQATT and CDR2 SNEGSKA (reference sequence). Trimming removed 2 bases from V and 4 bases from J; junction bases left unmatched: 16. The CDR3 coding sequence is TGCAGTGCTAGATCCATGACACCGGGACAGCTGTTCTATGGCTACACCTTC. Protein product: CSARSMTPGQLFYGYTF.

There are many counts of this clonotype. V is TRBV20-1 and J is TRBJ2-7, with TRBD1 matching 7 bases. The germline CDR1 and CDR2 sequences are DFQATT and SNEGSKA (reference sequence). CDR3 length equals 15 residues. Trimming took 3 bases from V and 0 from J; bases not matched to a gene: 8. The CDR3 here is CSARVSTGSSYEQYF. Written as DNA, the CDR3 is TGCAGTGCTAGGGTATCGACAGGGAGCTCCTACGAGCAGTACTTC.

This clonotype was picked up many times. The chain combines TRBV11-2 with TRBJ1-1; the D gene is possibly TRBD1 (5 bases). CDR1 and CDR2 from the germline V gene are SGHAT and FQNNGV. The V gene lost 5 bases and the J gene lost 0 bases, with 16 bases spanning the gap. The CDR3 is made up of 16 amino acids. As DNA, the CDR3 is TGTGCCAGCAGCCCTCGGGCCCCAGGGATGAACACTGAAGCTTTCTTT. Residues: CASSPRAPGMNTEAFF.

The chain joins TRBV6-1 to TRBJ2-5; 9 bases align to TRBD2. This CDR3 comprises 15 residues. Trimming cost V 5 bases and J 6 bases; bases outside gene matches: 10. CDR1 is MNHNS, CDR2 SASEGT, per germline. The DNA for the CDR3 is TGTGCCAGCAGTACGGGCGGGGGGGCCTTACAGACCCAGTACTTC. It encodes CASSTGGGALQTQYF.

The chain couples TRBV6-1 to TRBJ2-7; the D gene is possibly TRBD2 (6 bases). Trimming left V 1 base short and J 0 bases short, with 10 bases between. The CDR3 covers 15 residues. The germline CDR1 and CDR2 sequences are MNHNS and SASEGT. CDR3 coding DNA: TGTGCCAGCAGTGAAGGGTACGGGAGCTCCTACGAGCAGTACTTC. This gives the protein CASSEGYGSSYEQYF.

The count of this clonotype is one. The V gene is TRBV27, the J gene TRBJ1-5; 9 bases are a match to TRBD1. The germline V gene encodes CDR1 MNHEY and CDR2 SMNVEV (reference sequence). V was pared by 6 bases and J by 4 bases, with 13 bases of the junction left unmatched. CDR3 length: 17 amino acids. CDR3 coding DNA: TGTGCCAGCAGCCCCAGACGGACAGGGGACTTTAATCAGCCCCAGCATTTT. The encoded protein is CASSPRRTGDFNQPQHF.

This clonotype was counted a few times. This may be a read error, as it is one base from a much larger clone. V gene TRBV30 combines with J gene TRBJ1-5, with a weak D call TRBD1 (5 bases). CDR3 length equals 11 residues. From germline, CDR1 is GTSNPN and CDR2 SVGIG (reference sequence). The CDR3 DNA follows: TGTGTCTGGAGTGGCCAGGGCATCCAGCATTTT. As protein: CVWSGQGIQHF.

The CDR3 protein is CASSYEGEDTGELFF. CDR3 DNA sequence: TGTGCCAGCAGTTACGAGGGTGAGGACACCGGGGAGCTGTTTTTT. This chain uses TRBV6-5 with TRBJ2-2; possible D gene TRBD2, 5 bases. CDR1 is MNHEY and CDR2 is SVGAGI in the germline V gene. The V end was cut by 2 bases, the J end by 3 bases, with 10 bases between. CDR3 length: 15 amino acids.

This clonotype was found once. Its ends do not fully match the called genes, so a read error is possible. The chain uses TRBV11-2 and TRBJ2-7; possibly TRBD1 for D (5 bases). CDR1 SGHAT and CDR2 FQNNGV come from the germline V gene. The CDR3 extends over 16 amino acids. CDR3 in DNA: TGTGCCAGCAGTTTAGAACGCTACAGGTCCTCCTACGAGCAGTACTTC. This codes for CASSLERYRSSYEQYF.

The V gene is TRBV7-2, the J gene TRBJ1-2, with D hard to call. The CDR3 length is 13 residues. In germline, CDR1 is SGHTA, CDR2 FQGNSA. V dropped 2 bases and J dropped 1 base, with 5 bases sitting between them. The CDR3 spells CASSLIDNYGYTF. For the CDR3, the DNA is TGTGCCAGCAGCTTAATAGATAACTATGGCTACACCTTC.

This clonotype was seen many times. J is TRBJ2-5 and V is TRBV10-3, with D possibly matching TRBD1 (5 bases). Trimming left V 4 bases short and J 5 bases short, with 11 bases between. The CDR3 spans 13 residues. Germline V lookup: CDR1 ENHRY, CDR2 SYGVKD. The CDR3 region is CAISVRVGETQYF. The CDR3, as DNA: TGTGCCATCAGTGTCAGGGTGGGGGAGACCCAGTACTTC.

This chain links TRBV12-3 or TRBV12-4 with TRBJ2-2; 9 bases are shared with TRBD1. Trimming cost V 6 bases and J 6 bases; bases outside gene matches: 5. The CDR3 sequence is 14 residues long. The CDR3 DNA sequence: TGTGCCAGCAGCGGAAGACAGGGGGCCGGGGAGCTGTTTTTT. It encodes CASSGRQGAGELFF.

This clonotype was recorded at least ten times. The chain couples TRBV28 to TRBJ1-1; D uncertain. Trimming cost V 5 bases and J 1 base, with 14 bases left between them. The germline CDR1 and CDR2 sequences are MDHEN and SYDVKM. The CDR3 spans 15 residues. In nucleotides, the CDR3 is TGTGCCAGCAGTCCACCCGCGGCAGGGAACACTGAAGCTTTCTTT. Translation: CASSPPAAGNTEAFF.

This clonotype was counted ten times or more. This rearrangement joins TRBV6-1 to TRBJ1-3; no firm D call. V lost 5 bases to trimming and J lost 7 bases, with 15 bases between them. CDR3 length: 14 residues. Germline V CDR1 and CDR2: MNHNS, SASEGT. The CDR3 region is CASSTPEGANTIYF. The CDR3 DNA reads TGTGCCAGCAGTACCCCGGAGGGTGCGAACACCATATATTTT.

Ten or more counts support this clonotype. The V and J genes are TRBV2 and TRBJ2-5; D is possibly TRBD1 or TRBD2 (5 bases each). This CDR3 has 14 residues. CDR1 and CDR2 (germline): SNHLY, FYNNEI. V lost 5 bases to trimming and J lost 4 bases, with 14 bases between them. This CDR3 reads CASSPERGPETQYF. CDR3 bases: TGTGCCAGCAGTCCTGAGAGGGGTCCAGAGACCCAGTACTTC.

This clonotype was detected ten times or more. The gene calls are TRBV6-1 and TRBJ2-2; 9 positions match TRBD1. Losses at the gene ends were 5 bases for V and 1 base for J; bases not matched to a gene: 2. The V gene's germline CDR1 is MNHNS and CDR2 SASEGT. The CDR3 is 15 amino acids. The CDR3 DNA reads as TGTGCCAGCAGTAGGGACAGGGTGAACACCGGGGAGCTGTTTTTT. Amino acids: CASSRDRVNTGELFF.

This clonotype was counted at least ten times. J is TRBJ2-7 and V is TRBV6-2 or TRBV6-3; D gene uncertain. The CDR3 is 14 amino acids. The germline V and J ends were trimmed by 4 bases and 0 bases, with 10 bases remaining between them. Per germline, CDR1 MNHEY and CDR2 SVGEGT. CDR3 sequence reads: CASSLRRFSYEQYF. The CDR3 DNA follows: TGTGCCAGCAGTTTGAGACGCTTCTCCTACGAGCAGTACTTC.

This clonotype has only a few counts. The chain is built from TRBV7-3 and TRBJ1-1; no firm D call. The germline V gene encodes CDR1 SGHTA and CDR2 FQGTGA. The CDR3 has 11 residues. V was shortened by 5 bases and J by 6 bases, with 7 bases between the two germline ends. CDR3 residues: CASSPSPEAFF. The DNA of the CDR3 is TGTGCCAGCAGCCCCTCCCCTGAAGCTTTCTTT.